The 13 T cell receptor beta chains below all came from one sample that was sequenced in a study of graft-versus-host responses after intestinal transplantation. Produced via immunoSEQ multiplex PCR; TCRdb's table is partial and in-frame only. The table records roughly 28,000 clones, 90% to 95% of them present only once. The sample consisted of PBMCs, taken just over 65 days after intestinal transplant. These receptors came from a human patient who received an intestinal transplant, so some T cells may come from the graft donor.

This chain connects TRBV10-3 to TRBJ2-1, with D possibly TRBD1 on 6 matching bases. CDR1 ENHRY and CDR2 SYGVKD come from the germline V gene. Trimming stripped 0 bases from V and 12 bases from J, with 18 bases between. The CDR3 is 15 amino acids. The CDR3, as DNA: TGTGCCATCAGTGAGTCGAGCCCAGGTGCAGGGGCGCAGTTCTTC. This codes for CAISESSPGAGAQFF.

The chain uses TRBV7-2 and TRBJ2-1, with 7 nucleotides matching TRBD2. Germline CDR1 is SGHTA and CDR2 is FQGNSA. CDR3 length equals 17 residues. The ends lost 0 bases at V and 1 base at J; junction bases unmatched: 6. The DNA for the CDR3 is TGTGCCAGCAGCTTAGCGGGATCGGGGGGATCCTACAATGAGCAGTTCTTC. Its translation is CASSLAGSGGSYNEQFF.

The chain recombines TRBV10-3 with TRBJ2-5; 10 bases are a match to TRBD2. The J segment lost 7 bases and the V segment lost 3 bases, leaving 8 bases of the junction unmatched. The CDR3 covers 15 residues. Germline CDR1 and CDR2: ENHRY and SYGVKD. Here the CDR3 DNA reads TGTGCCATCAGTGACTTAGCGGGAGGTTACGGGACCCAGTACTTC. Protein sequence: CAISDLAGGYGTQYF.

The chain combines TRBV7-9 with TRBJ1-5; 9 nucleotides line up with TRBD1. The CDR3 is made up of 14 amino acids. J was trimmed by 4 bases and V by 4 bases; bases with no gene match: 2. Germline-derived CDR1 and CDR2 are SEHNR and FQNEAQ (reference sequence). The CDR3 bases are TGTGCCAGCAGCTCGGGACAGGGAAATCAGCCCCAGCATTTT. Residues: CASSSGQGNQPQHF. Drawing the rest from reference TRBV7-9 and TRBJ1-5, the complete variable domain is DTGVSQNPRHKITKRGQNVTFRCDPISEHNRLYWYRQTLGQGPEFLTYFQNEAQLEKSRLLSDRFSAERPKGSFSTLEIQRTEQGDSAMYLCASSSGQGNQPQHFGDGTRLSIL.

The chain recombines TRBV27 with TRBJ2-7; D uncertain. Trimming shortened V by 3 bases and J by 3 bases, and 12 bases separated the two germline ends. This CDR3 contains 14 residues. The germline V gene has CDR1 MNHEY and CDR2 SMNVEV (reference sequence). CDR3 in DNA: TGTGCCAGCAGTTTCGTAGGGTCTGGCTACGAGCAGTACTTC. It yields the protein CASSFVGSGYEQYF.

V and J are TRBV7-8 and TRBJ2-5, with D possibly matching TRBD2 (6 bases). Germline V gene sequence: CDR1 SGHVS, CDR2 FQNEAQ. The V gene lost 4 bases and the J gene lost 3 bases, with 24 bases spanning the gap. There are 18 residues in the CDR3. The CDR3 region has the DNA TGTGCCAGCAGCTCGAAGAGACTAGATAGATGGGGTAAAGAGACCCAGTACTTC. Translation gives CASSSKRLDRWGKETQYF.

CDR3 region: CASSLDTYEQYF. The CDR3 DNA reads as TGTGCCAGCAGCTTAGACACCTACGAGCAGTACTTC. V and J are TRBV5-4 and TRBJ2-7; D not certain. Trimming left V 2 bases short and J 2 bases short, with 5 bases between. Germline assignment: CDR1 SGHNT and CDR2 YYREEE (reference sequence). The CDR3 extends over 12 amino acids.

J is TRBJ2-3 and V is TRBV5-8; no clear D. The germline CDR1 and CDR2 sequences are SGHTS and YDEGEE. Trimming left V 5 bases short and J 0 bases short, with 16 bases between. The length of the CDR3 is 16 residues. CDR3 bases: TGTGCCAGCAGGGTTGAGGAAAAATCTAGCACAGATACGCAGTATTTT. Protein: CASRVEEKSSTDTQYF.

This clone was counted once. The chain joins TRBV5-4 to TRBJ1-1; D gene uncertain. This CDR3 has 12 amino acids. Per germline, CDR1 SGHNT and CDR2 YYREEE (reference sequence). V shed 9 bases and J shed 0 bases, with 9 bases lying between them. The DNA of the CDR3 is TGTGCCACCCAAAAAATGAACACTGAAGCTTTCTTT. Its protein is CATQKMNTEAFF.

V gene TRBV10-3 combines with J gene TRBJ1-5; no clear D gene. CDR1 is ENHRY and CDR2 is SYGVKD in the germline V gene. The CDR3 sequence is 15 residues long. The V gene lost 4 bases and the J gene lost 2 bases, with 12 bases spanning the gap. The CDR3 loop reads CAISAQAAGNQPQHF. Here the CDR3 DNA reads TGTGCCATCAGTGCCCAGGCGGCAGGCAATCAGCCCCAGCATTTT.

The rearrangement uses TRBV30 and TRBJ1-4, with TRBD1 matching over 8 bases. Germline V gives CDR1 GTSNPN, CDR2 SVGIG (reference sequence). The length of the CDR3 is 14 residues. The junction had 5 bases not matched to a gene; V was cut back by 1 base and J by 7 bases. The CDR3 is CAWSDGGQVEKLFF. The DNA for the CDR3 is TGTGCCTGGAGTGATGGGGGACAGGTTGAAAAACTGTTTTTT. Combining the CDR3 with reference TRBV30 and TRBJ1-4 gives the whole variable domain SQTIHQWPATLVQPVGSPLSLECTVEGTSNPNLYWYRQAAGRGLQLLFYSVGIGQISSEVPQNLSASRPQDRQFILSSKKLLLSDSGFYLCAWSDGGQVEKLFFGSGTQLSVL.

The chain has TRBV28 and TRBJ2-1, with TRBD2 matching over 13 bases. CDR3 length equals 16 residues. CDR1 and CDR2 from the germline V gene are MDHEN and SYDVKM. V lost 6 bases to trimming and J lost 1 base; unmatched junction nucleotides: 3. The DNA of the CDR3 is TGTGCCAGCAGGGTGGGACTAGCGGGATCCTACAATGAGCAGTTCTTC. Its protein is CASRVGLAGSYNEQFF.

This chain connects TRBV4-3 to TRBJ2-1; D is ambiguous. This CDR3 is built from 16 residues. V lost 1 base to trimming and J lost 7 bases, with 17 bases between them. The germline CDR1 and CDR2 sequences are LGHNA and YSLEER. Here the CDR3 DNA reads TGCGCCAGCAGCCAAGTCGCCGCTTTTGGGGATAATGAGCAGTTCTTC. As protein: CASSQVAAFGDNEQFF.